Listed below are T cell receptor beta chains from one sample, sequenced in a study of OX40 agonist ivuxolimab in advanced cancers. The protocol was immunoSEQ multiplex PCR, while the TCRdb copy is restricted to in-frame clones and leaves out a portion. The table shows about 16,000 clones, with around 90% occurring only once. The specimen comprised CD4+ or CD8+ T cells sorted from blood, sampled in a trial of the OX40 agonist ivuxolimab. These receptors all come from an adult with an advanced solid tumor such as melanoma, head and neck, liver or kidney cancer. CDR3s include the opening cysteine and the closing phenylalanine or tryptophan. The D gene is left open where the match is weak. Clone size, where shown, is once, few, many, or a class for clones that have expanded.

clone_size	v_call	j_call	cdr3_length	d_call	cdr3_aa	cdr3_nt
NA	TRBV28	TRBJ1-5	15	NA	CASSFVMTGHQPQHF	TGTGCCAGCAGTTTCGTTATGACAGGTCACCAGCCCCAGCATTTT
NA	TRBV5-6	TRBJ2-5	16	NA	CASSSSGFDLQETQYF	TGTGCCAGCAGCTCCTCGGGTTTCGACCTACAAGAGACCCAGTACTTC
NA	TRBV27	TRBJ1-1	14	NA	CASSDDGGSTEAFF	TGTGCCAGCAGTGACGACGGAGGGAGCACCGAAGCTTTCTTT
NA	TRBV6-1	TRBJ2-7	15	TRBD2	CASSLAGGLTYEQYF	TGTGCCAGCAGCTTAGCGGGAGGTCTAACATACGAGCAGTACTTC
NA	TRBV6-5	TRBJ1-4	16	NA	CASSYSILQIPKRLFF	TGTGCCAGCAGTTACTCGATATTGCAGATACCTAAAAGACTGTTTTTT
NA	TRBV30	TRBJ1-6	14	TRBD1	CAWGYRDRQTPLHF	TGTGCCTGGGGCTACCGGGACAGGCAAACACCCCTCCACTTT
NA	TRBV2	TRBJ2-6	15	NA	CASSVQNSGANVLTF	TGTGCCAGCAGTGTTCAGAACTCTGGGGCCAACGTCCTGACTTTC
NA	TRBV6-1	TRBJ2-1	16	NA	CASSELAASSYNEQFF	TGTGCCAGCAGTGAACTTGCGGCCAGCTCCTACAATGAGCAGTTCTTC
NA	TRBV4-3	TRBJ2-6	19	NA	CASSLLVQVQSSGANVLTF	TGCGCCAGCAGCCTCTTAGTGCAGGTACAAAGCTCTGGGGCCAACGTCCTGACTTTC
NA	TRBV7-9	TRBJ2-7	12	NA	CASSLDFYEQYF	TGTGCCAGCAGCCTGGACTTCTACGAGCAGTACTTC
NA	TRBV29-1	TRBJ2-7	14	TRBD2	CSAVTSGTFSEQYF	TGCAGCGCCGTGACTAGCGGGACCTTCTCCGAGCAGTACTTC
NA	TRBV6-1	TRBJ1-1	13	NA	CASRYFTNTEAFF	TGTGCCAGCAGGTATTTTACGAACACTGAAGCTTTCTTT
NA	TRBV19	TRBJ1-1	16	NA	CASSTNRELGNTEAFF	TGTGCCAGTAGTACAAACAGGGAGTTGGGGAACACTGAAGCTTTCTTT
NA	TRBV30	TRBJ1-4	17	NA	CAWMEFFGQAENEKLFF	TGTGCCTGGATGGAATTTTTTGGGCAGGCTGAAAATGAAAAACTGTTTTTT
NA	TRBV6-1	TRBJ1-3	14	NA	CASSEGARGNTIYF	TGTGCCAGCAGTGAGGGGGCTCGGGGAAACACCATATATTTT
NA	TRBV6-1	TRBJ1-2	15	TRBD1	CASSEIGTGVIGYTF	TGTGCCAGCAGTGAAATAGGGACAGGGGTGATTGGCTACACCTTC
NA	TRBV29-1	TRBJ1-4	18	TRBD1	CSVAGGQGRDATNEKLFF	TGCAGCGTTGCGGGGGGACAGGGAAGGGATGCAACTAATGAAAAACTGTTTTTT
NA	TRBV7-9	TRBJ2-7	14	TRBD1	CASSFTGGFKEQYF	TGTGCCAGCAGTTTTACAGGGGGCTTTAAGGAGCAGTACTTC
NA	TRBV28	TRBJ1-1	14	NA	CASSLPGLNTEAFF	TGTGCCAGCAGTTTACCAGGGCTGAACACTGAAGCTTTCTTT
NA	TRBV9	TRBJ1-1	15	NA	CASSGEVGRGTEAFF	TGTGCCAGCAGCGGGGAGGTGGGGCGCGGCACTGAAGCTTTCTTT
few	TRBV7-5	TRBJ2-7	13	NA	CVRSLVGTYEQYF	TGTGTCAGAAGCTTAGTGGGAACCTACGAGCAGTACTTC
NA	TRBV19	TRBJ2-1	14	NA	CASSPSFGYNEQFF	TGTGCCAGTAGTCCCTCTTTTGGATACAATGAGCAGTTCTTC
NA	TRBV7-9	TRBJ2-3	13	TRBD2	CASRGLRTDTQYF	TGTGCCAGCAGGGGACTACGCACAGATACGCAGTATTTT
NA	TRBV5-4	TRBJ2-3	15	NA	CASSLGLGLGDTQYF	TGTGCCAGCAGCTTGGGACTAGGCTTGGGGGATACGCAGTATTTT
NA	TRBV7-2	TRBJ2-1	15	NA	CASSLATLVSGEQFF	TGTGCCAGCAGCTTAGCGACTCTAGTGTCGGGTGAGCAGTTCTTC
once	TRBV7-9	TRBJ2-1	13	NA	CASGAGLEWEQFF	TGTGCCAGCGGTGCAGGGTTGGAATGGGAGCAGTTCTTC
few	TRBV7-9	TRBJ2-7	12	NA	CASSTGPYEQYF	TGTGCCAGCAGCACCGGACCATACGAGCAGTACTTC
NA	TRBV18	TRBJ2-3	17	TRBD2	CASSQIPGLAVADTQYF	TGTGCCAGCTCACAAATTCCGGGACTAGCAGTCGCAGATACGCAGTATTTT
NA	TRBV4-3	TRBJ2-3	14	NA	CASSQGGTTDTQYF	TGCGCCAGCAGCCAGGGCGGAACCACAGATACGCAGTATTTT
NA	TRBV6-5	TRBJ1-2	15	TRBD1	CASSYPGQGRAGYTF	TGTGCCAGCAGTTACCCGGGACAGGGGAGGGCTGGCTACACCTTC
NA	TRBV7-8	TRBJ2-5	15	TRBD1	CASSPNRGLGETQYF	TGTGCCAGCAGCCCAAACAGGGGCCTGGGAGAGACCCAGTACTTC
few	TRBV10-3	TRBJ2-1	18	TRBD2	CAISDRVSGESSYNEQFF	TGTGCCATCAGTGATAGGGTTAGCGGGGAAAGCTCCTACAATGAGCAGTTCTTC
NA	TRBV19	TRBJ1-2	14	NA	CASSIRSTGYGYTF	TGTGCCAGTAGTATTCGAAGTACGGGCTATGGCTACACCTTC
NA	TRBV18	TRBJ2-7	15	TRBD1	CASSLRTGRSYEQYF	TGTGCCAGCTCACTACGGACAGGGCGTTCCTACGAGCAGTACTTC
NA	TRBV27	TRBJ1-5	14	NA	CASSSGGPNQPQHF	TGTGCCAGCAGTTCCGGGGGCCCCAATCAGCCCCAGCATTTT
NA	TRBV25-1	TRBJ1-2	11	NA	CASSSVVGYTF	TGTGCCAGCAGCTCCGTAGTTGGCTACACCTTC
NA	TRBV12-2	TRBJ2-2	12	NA	CASRAHRGELFF	TGTGCAAGTCGCGCCCACCGCGGGGAGCTGTTTTTT
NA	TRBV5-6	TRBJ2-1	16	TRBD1	CASSEGGTGVNNEQFF	TGTGCCAGCAGCGAGGGCGGGACAGGGGTAAACAATGAGCAGTTCTTC
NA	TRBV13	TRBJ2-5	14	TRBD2	CASNGRAQIETQYF	TGTGCCAGCAACGGGAGGGCTCAGATAGAGACCCAGTACTTC
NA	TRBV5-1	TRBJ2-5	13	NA	CASSLGAGETQYF	TGCGCCAGCAGCTTGGGTGCGGGAGAGACCCAGTACTTC
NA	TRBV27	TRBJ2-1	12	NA	CASRESYNEQFF	TGTGCCAGCAGGGAGTCCTACAATGAGCAGTTCTTC
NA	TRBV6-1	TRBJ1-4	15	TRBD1	CASSELGRGSEKLFF	TGTGCCAGCAGTGAATTGGGCAGGGGGAGCGAAAAACTGTTTTTT
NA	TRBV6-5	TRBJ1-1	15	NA	CASSYSREGGTEAFF	TGTGCCAGCAGTTACTCGCGGGAGGGGGGGACTGAAGCTTTCTTT
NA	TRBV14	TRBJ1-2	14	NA	CASSQSGTAGGYTF	TGTGCCAGCAGCCAATCCGGGACCGCGGGGGGCTACACCTTC
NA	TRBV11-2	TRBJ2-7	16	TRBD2	CASSLLLAGMGYEQYF	TGTGCCAGCAGCTTACTACTAGCGGGAATGGGCTACGAGCAGTACTTC
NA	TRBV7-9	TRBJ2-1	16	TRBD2	CASSLPGLAGVDEQFF	TGTGCCAGCAGCCTACCGGGACTAGCGGGAGTAGATGAGCAGTTCTTC
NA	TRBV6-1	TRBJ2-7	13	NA	CASGSDGLYEQYF	TGTGCCAGCGGGTCGGACGGGCTCTACGAGCAGTACTTC
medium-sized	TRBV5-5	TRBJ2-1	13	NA	CASTQDFYNEQFF	TGTGCCAGCACCCAGGATTTCTACAATGAGCAGTTCTTC